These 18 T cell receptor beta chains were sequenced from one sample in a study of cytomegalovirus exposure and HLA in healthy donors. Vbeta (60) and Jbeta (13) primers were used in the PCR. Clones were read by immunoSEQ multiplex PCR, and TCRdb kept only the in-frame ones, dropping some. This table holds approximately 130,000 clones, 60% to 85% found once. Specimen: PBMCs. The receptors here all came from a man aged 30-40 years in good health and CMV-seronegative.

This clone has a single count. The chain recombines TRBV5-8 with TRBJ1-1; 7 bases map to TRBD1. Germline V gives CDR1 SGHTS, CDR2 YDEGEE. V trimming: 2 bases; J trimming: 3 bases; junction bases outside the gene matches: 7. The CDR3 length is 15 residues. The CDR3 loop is CASSFQTGRYTEAFF. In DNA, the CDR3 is TGTGCCAGCAGCTTCCAGACAGGGCGGTACACTGAAGCTTTCTTT.

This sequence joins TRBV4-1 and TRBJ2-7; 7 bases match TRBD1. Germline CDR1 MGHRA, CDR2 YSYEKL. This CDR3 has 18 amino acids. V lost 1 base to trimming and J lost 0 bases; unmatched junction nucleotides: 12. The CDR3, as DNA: TGCGCCAGCAGCCAAGTAATCTCCGACAGGGCGAGCTCCTACGAGCAGTACTTC. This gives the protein CASSQVISDRASSYEQYF.

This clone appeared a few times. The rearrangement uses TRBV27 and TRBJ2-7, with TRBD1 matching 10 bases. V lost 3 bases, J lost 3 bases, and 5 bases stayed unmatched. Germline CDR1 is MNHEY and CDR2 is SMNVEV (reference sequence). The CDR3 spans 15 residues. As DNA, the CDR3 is TGTGCCAGCAGTTTCCGACAGGGGGCGAACTACGAGCAGTACTTC. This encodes CASSFRQGANYEQYF.

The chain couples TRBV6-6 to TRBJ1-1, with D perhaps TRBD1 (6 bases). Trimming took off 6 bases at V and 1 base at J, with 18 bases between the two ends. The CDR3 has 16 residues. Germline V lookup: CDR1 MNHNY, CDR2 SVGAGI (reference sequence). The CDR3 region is CASSFEGGGGNTEAFF. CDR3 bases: TGTGCCAGCAGCTTTGAGGGGGGGGGTGGGAACACTGAAGCTTTCTTT.

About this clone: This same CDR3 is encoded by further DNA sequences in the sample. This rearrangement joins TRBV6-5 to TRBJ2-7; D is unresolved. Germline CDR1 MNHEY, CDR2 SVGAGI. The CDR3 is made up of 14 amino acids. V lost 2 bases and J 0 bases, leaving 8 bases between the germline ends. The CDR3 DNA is TGTGCCAGCAGTTACACTCGGAGCTCCTACGAGCAGTACTTC. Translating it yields CASSYTRSSYEQYF.

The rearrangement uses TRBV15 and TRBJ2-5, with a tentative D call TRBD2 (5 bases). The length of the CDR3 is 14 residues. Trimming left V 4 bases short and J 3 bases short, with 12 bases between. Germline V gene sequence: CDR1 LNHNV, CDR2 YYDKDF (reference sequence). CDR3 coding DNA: TGTGCCACCAGCATAAGGTCCGGGGAAGAGACCCAGTACTTC. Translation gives CATSIRSGEETQYF.

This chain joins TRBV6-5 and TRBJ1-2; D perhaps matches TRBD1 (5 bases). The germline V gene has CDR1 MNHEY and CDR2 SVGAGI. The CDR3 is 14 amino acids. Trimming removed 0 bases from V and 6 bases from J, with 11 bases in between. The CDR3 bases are TGTGCCAGCAGTTACTCGGGCCCAGGGAATGGCTACACCTTC. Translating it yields CASSYSGPGNGYTF.

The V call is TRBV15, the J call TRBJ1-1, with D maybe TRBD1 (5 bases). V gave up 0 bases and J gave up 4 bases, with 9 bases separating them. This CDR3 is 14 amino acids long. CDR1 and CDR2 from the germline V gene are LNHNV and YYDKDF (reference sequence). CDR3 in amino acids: CATSREGVGTEAFF. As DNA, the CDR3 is TGTGCCACCAGCAGAGAAGGGGTGGGCACTGAAGCTTTCTTT.

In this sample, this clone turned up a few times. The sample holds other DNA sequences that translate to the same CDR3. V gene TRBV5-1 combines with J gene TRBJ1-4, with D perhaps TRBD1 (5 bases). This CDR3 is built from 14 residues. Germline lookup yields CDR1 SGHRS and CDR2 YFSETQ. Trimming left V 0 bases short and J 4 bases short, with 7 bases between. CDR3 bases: TGCGCCAGCAGCTTGGGCCAGGGTAATGAAAAACTGTTTTTT. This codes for CASSLGQGNEKLFF.

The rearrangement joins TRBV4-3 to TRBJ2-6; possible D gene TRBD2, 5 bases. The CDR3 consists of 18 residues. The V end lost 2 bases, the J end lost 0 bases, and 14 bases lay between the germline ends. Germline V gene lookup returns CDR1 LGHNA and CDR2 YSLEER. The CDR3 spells CASSQSEGGVSGANVLTF. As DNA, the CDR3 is TGCGCCAGCAGCCAATCAGAGGGCGGCGTCTCTGGGGCCAACGTCCTGACTTTC.

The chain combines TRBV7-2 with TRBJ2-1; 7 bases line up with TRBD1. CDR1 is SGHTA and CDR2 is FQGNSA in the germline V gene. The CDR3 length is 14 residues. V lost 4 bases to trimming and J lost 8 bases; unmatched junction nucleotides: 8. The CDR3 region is CASSSRQGRDEQFF. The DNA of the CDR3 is TGTGCCAGCAGCTCCCGACAGGGCAGGGATGAGCAGTTCTTC.

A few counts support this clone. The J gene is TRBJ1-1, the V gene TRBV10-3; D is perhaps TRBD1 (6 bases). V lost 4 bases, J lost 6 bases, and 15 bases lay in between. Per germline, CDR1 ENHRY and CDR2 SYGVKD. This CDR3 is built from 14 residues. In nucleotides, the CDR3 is TGTGCCATCAGTGCGGACAGCCTAGGCGCTGAAGCTTTCTTT. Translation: CAISADSLGAEAFF.

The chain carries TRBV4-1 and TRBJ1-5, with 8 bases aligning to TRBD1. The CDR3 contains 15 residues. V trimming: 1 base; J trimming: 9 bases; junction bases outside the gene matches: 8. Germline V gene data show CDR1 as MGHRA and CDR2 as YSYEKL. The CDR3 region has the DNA TGCGCCAGCAGCCAAGGACAGGGGCACCCCCGGCCCCAGCATTTT. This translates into CASSQGQGHPRPQHF.

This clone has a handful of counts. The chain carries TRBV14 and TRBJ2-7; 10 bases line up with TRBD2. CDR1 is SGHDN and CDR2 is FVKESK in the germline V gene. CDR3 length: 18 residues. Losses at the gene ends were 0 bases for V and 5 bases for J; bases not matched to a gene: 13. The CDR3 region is CASSQEKMLAGVTNEQYF. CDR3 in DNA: TGTGCCAGCAGCCAAGAAAAGATGCTAGCGGGAGTGACAAACGAGCAGTACTTC.

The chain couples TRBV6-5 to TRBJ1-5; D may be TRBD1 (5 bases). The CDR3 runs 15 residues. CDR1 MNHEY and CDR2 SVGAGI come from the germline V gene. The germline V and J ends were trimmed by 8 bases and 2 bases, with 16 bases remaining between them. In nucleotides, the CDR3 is TGTGCCAGCGGGGGGTCCCTAGGGCGCAATCAGCCCCAGCATTTT. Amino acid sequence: CASGGSLGRNQPQHF.

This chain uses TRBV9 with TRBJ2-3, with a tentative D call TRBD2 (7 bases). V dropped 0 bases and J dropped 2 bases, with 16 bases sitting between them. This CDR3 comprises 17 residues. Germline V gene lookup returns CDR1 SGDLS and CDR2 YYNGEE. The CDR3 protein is CASSVVGGGSVTDTQYF. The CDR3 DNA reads TGTGCCAGCAGCGTAGTAGGGGGGGGCTCGGTCACAGATACGCAGTATTTT.

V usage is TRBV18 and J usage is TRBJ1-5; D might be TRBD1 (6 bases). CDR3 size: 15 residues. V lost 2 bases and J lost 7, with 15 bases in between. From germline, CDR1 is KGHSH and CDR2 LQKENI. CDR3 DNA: TGTGCCAGCTCACCATCCCAGGGGCAGGGGCAGCCCCAGCATTTT. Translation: CASSPSQGQGQPQHF.

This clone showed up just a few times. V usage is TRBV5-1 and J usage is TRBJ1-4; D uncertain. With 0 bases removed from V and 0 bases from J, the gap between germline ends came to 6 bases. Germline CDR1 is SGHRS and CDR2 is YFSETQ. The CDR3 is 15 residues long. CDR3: CASSLVKPTNEKLFF. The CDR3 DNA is TGCGCCAGCAGCTTGGTAAAGCCAACTAATGAAAAACTGTTTTTT.